These 25 T cell receptor beta chains came from one sample sequenced in a study of T cells in Graves' hyperthyroidism and ophthalmopathy. RNA transcripts gave rise to amplified TCR beta CDR3 regions. A first-round RT-PCR of the TCR CDR3 used the HTBI primer set. TCRdb passed the multiplex PCR reads through MiXCR, listing each CDR3 protein once. The sample includes 560,000 or so distinct CDR3 sequences, 15% to 20% seen only once; the top ten take about 45%. The sample consisted of blood. These receptors came from a middle-aged man with Graves' ophthalmopathy.

This clonotype occurred a few times. CDR3 sequence: CSVPKNLQGNTIYF. The CDR3 DNA follows: TGCAGCGTACCCAAGAACCTTCAGGGGAACACCATATATTTT. The chain has TRBV29-1 and TRBJ1-3; possibly TRBD1 for D (6 bases). V was cut by 6 bases and J by 7 bases, with 19 bases left in between. Germline V CDR1 and CDR2: SQVTM, ANQGSEA. The CDR3 runs to 14 residues.

The chain carries TRBV7-9 and TRBJ1-5; TRBD1 might be the D (5 bases). The CDR3 contains 15 residues. CDR1 is SEHNR and CDR2 is FQNEAQ in the germline V gene (reference sequence). The ends were cut back, 5 bases at V and 1 base at J, with 12 bases in the middle. In nucleotides, the CDR3 is TGTGCCAGCAGCAGTCAGGGAGCGAGCAATCAGCCCCAGCATTTT. It is translated as CASSSQGASNQPQHF.

This clonotype was seen only a few times. V gene TRBV9 combines with J gene TRBJ1-1; TRBD1 matches at 7 bases. This CDR3 region has 14 residues. Germline CDR1 and CDR2: SGDLS and YYNGEE. The V gene end was trimmed by 4 bases and the J gene end by 4 bases; junction bases not matched to a gene: 7. The CDR3 region has the DNA TGTGCCAGCAGCATGGGACAGAAACTCACTGAAGCTTTCTTT. Protein sequence: CASSMGQKLTEAFF.

This chain joins TRBV6-5 and TRBJ1-1; 7 nucleotides line up with TRBD1. The V segment lost 2 bases and the J segment 1 base; nucleotides outside the gene matches: 4. Germline-derived CDR1 and CDR2 are MNHEY and SVGAGI. This CDR3 contains 15 residues. The CDR3 DNA is TGTGCCAGCAGTTACGCCGGGACAGCGAACACTGAAGCTTTCTTT. This gives the protein CASSYAGTANTEAFF.

This chain connects TRBV6-1 to TRBJ2-5; D unresolved. Germline CDR1 MNHNS, CDR2 SASEGT. Trimming took 4 bases from V and 1 from J, leaving 13 bases between them. The CDR3 is 15 amino acids. This CDR3 reads CASSGQDSFQETQYF. The CDR3 DNA reads TGTGCCAGCAGTGGCCAGGATAGTTTCCAAGAGACCCAGTACTTC.

This clonotype was found many times. The chain recombines TRBV24-1 with TRBJ2-1; D is unclear. The CDR3 sequence is 12 residues long. The germline V and J ends were trimmed by 4 bases and 0 bases, with 0 bases remaining between them. Germline V gives CDR1 KGHDR, CDR2 SFDVKD. The CDR3 DNA sequence: TGTGCCACCAGTGACTCCTACAATGAGCAGTTCTTC. It specifies CATSDSYNEQFF.

This rearrangement joins TRBV19 to TRBJ1-5, with D maybe TRBD1 (5 bases). This CDR3 is built from 14 residues. CDR1 and CDR2 from the germline V gene are LNHDA and SQIVND (reference sequence). V lost 3 bases and J 7 bases, leaving 13 bases between the germline ends. DNA for the CDR3: TGTGCCAGTAGTATGGGGCGGGATAGACAGCCCCAGCATTTT. Translation gives CASSMGRDRQPQHF.

The rearrangement links TRBV10-1 to TRBJ1-4; possibly TRBD1 for D (5 bases). The CDR3 is 14 residues long. Trimming pared 8 bases from V and 1 base from J, leaving 11 bases between. Germline assignment: CDR1 WNHNN and CDR2 SYGVQD (reference sequence). Written as DNA, the CDR3 is TGCGCCAGCTCGAGTGGGGGAACTAATGAAAAACTGTTTTTT. Protein sequence: CASSSGGTNEKLFF.

This clonotype has a handful of counts. The chain is built from TRBV7-9 and TRBJ2-5; the match to TRBD2 covers 8 bases. CDR3 length: 14 residues. The V and J ends lost 7 bases and 5 bases, in that order; junction bases with no gene match: 9. Germline V lookup: CDR1 SEHNR, CDR2 FQNEAQ (reference sequence). The CDR3 nucleotides are TGTGCCAGCACCCAAGGCGGGGGGCGGGAGACCCAGTACTTC. Its translation: CASTQGGGRETQYF.

At least ten counts were recorded for this clonotype. The chain couples TRBV2 to TRBJ2-7; tentative D call: TRBD1 (6 bases). Germline CDR1 reads SNHLY; CDR2 reads FYNNEI. The CDR3 consists of 14 residues. The ends were cut back, 9 bases at V and 2 bases at J, with 17 bases in the middle. The CDR3 nucleotides read TGTGCCAGGGGACGGGACACGGGGACCTACGAGCAGTACTTC. Translation: CARGRDTGTYEQYF.

This clonotype was found many times. This chain joins TRBV12-3 or TRBV12-4 and TRBJ2-2, with D perhaps being TRBD1 or TRBD2 (5 bases each). The ends were cut back, 7 bases at V and 0 bases at J, with 15 bases in the middle. The CDR3 runs 16 residues. The CDR3 is CASTWGRTTNTGELFF. CDR3 DNA: TGTGCCAGCACTTGGGGACGGACGACGAACACCGGGGAGCTGTTTTTT.

The sample holds one count of this clonotype. The chain links TRBV19 to TRBJ2-1, with TRBD2 matching 11 bases. Germline V gives CDR1 LNHDA, CDR2 SQIVND (reference sequence). The V gene end was trimmed by 1 base and the J gene end by 5 bases; junction bases not matched to a gene: 7. The length of the CDR3 is 17 residues. The CDR3 is CASSIVATSGGNNEQFF. The CDR3, as DNA: TGTGCCAGTAGTATAGTCGCCACTAGCGGGGGTAACAATGAGCAGTTCTTC.

This clonotype appeared a few times. The chain employs TRBV4-1 and TRBJ1-5, with 8 bases that match TRBD1. The CDR3 covers 18 residues. Germline-derived CDR1 and CDR2 are MGHRA and YSYEKL. The J segment lost 0 bases and the V segment lost 3 bases, leaving 10 bases of the junction unmatched. The DNA of the CDR3 is TGCGCCAGCAGCCATTCGGACAGGGAACCTTATAGCAATCAGCCCCAGCATTTT. Its translation is CASSHSDREPYSNQPQHF.

This clonotype has ten or more counts. A much larger clone lies one base from this, so it may be a read error. The chain combines TRBV7-3 with TRBJ2-1; TRBD2 agrees at 13 bases. V was clipped by 5 bases and J by 5 bases; unmatched bases: 3. Per the germline V gene, CDR1 is SGHTA and CDR2 is FQGTGA. The CDR3 runs 15 residues. The CDR3 nucleotides are TGTGCCAGCAGCCCGGGACTAGCGGGACACAATGAGCAGTTCTTC. It encodes CASSPGLAGHNEQFF.

This clonotype has ten or more counts. The chain couples TRBV7-2 to TRBJ2-1, with TRBD1 identical over 12 bases. The CDR3 is made up of 15 amino acids. Losses at the gene ends were 5 bases for V and 7 bases for J; bases not matched to a gene: 6. CDR1 and CDR2 (germline): SGHTA, FQGNSA. For the CDR3, the DNA is TGTGCCAGCAGCCTGGGACAGGGGGCAACGAATGAGCAGTTCTTC. Residues: CASSLGQGATNEQFF.

This clonotype was seen ten or more times. The rearrangement links TRBV28 to TRBJ2-1; 10 bases line up with TRBD2. With V trimmed by 7 bases and J by 6 bases, 9 bases remained unmatched. The CDR3 extends over 15 amino acids. Germline loops: CDR1 MDHEN, CDR2 SYDVKM. The CDR3 sequence is CASTRPGLAINEQFF. CDR3 sequence (DNA): TGTGCCAGCACCCGGCCGGGACTAGCGATCAATGAGCAGTTCTTC.

This clonotype has at least ten counts. The chain employs TRBV5-1 and TRBJ1-1; D is possibly TRBD1 (5 bases). CDR1 is SGHRS and CDR2 is YFSETQ in the germline V gene. Trimming removed 5 bases from V and 8 bases from J, with 16 bases in between. The CDR3 covers 13 residues. CDR3 sequence (DNA): TGCGCCAGCAGTTTTGGGAGGGACGGGGAAGCTTTCTTT. Translation: CASSFGRDGEAFF.

This clonotype has ten or more counts. The gene calls are TRBV5-1 and TRBJ1-4; a possible D gene is TRBD1 (6 bases). Germline CDR1 and CDR2: SGHRS and YFSETQ. Trimming stripped 4 bases from V and 3 bases from J, with 19 bases between. The CDR3 runs 17 residues. CDR3 amino acids: CASSHSTGAVANEKLFF. The DNA for the CDR3 is TGCGCCAGCAGCCACTCGACAGGTGCGGTAGCTAATGAAAAACTGTTTTTT.

The chain recombines TRBV6-1 with TRBJ2-4, with TRBD1 identical over 7 bases. Germline V gene lookup returns CDR1 MNHNS and CDR2 SASEGT. J lost 7 bases, V lost 6 bases, and 6 bases had no gene match. This CDR3 is built from 13 residues. The CDR3 loop reads CASREQGTNIQYF. In DNA, the CDR3 is TGTGCCAGCAGGGAACAGGGGACGAACATTCAGTACTTC.

The chain links TRBV28 to TRBJ2-2, with a tentative D call TRBD2 (5 bases). Germline V CDR1 and CDR2: MDHEN, SYDVKM. Trimming left V 5 bases short and J 3 bases short, with 13 bases between. This CDR3 is 15 amino acids long. This chain's CDR3 is CASSPFTGYTGELFF. The CDR3 region has the DNA TGTGCCAGCAGTCCATTCACGGGGTACACCGGGGAGCTGTTTTTT.

This clonotype has a count of ten or more. CDR3: CASRQGEGRNQPQHF. CDR3 DNA: TGTGCCAGCCGTCAGGGGGAGGGGCGCAATCAGCCCCAGCATTTT. This chain joins TRBV2 and TRBJ1-5; the match to TRBD1 covers 7 bases. CDR1 is SNHLY and CDR2 is FYNNEI in the germline V gene. This CDR3 has 15 amino acids. The J segment lost 2 bases and the V segment lost 8 bases, leaving 9 bases of the junction unmatched.

A note on this clonotype: A much bigger clone sits one base away, suggesting this may be a read error. The chain carries TRBV10-3 and TRBJ2-7; possibly TRBD2 for D (5 bases). The CDR3 extends over 14 amino acids. V lost 0 bases, J lost 7 bases, and 13 bases lay in between. The germline V gene has CDR1 ENHRY and CDR2 SYGVKD. The CDR3 spells CAISESEVLEEQYF. CDR3 nucleotide sequence: TGTGCCATCAGTGAGTCGGAGGTTCTGGAGGAGCAGTACTTC.

The chain links TRBV28 to TRBJ2-7; 11 bases match TRBD2. V was pared by 2 bases and J by 1 base, with 10 bases of the junction left unmatched. The CDR3 is made up of 18 amino acids. Germline values: CDR1 MDHEN, CDR2 SYDVKM. This chain's CDR3 is CASSLRTSGLPASYEQYF. In DNA form, the CDR3 reads TGTGCCAGCAGTTTAAGGACTAGCGGGCTTCCCGCATCCTACGAGCAGTACTTC.

This clonotype was counted only a few times. The gene calls are TRBV20-1 and TRBJ2-3; TRBD2 matches 10 bases. The ends lost 1 base at V and 1 base at J; junction bases unmatched: 2. CDR1 and CDR2 (germline): DFQATT, SNEGSKA (reference sequence). The CDR3 has 15 residues. DNA for the CDR3: TGCAGTGCTAGAGTAGGGACTAGCGGCACAGATACGCAGTATTTT. Translating it yields CSARVGTSGTDTQYF.

There are a few counts of this clonotype. The CDR3 nucleotides are TGTGCCACCAGTGATTTTAGCGGGAGCCTCCAAGCCGGGGAGCTGTTTTTT. Its protein is CATSDFSGSLQAGELFF. This sequence joins TRBV24-1 and TRBJ2-2; 9 nucleotides match TRBD2. This CDR3 spans 17 amino acids. Unmatched junction bases numbered 8, after V lost 1 base and J lost 6 bases. Per germline, CDR1 KGHDR and CDR2 SFDVKD.